By frequency in the sample, the clone carrying this TCR delta chain is large (0.1 to 1%). Its antigen is unidentified. TCRdb fed the RT-PCR reads into CATT to redo clone calling. The sample carries fewer than 2,000 delta-chain clones, 8.8% recorded once. The entry originates in a study of gammadelta T cells in human blood. CDR1 is TSWWSYY and CDR2 is QGS in the germline V gene. The length of the CDR3 is 23 residues. V gave up 6 bases and J gave up 0 bases, with 38 bases separating them. Study-wide results and caveats: Right after birth, innate γδ T cells reportedly expanded polyclonally after microbial exposure.

The sequenced sample was non-Vgamma9Vdelta2 gamma-delta T cells from infant blood. This chain uses TRDV1 with TRDJ1; D perhaps matches TRDD3 (9 bases). The clonotype was recovered from a human donor. The CDR3 is CALGPNTAFLGSWGILHTDKLIF. The CDR3 region has the DNA TGTGCTCTTGGTCCGAACACGGCCTTCCTAGGAAGCTGGGGGATTCTACACACCGATAAACTCATCTTT.